Below are 6 T cell receptor beta chains sequenced from a single sample in a study of Ad26.COV2.S vaccination and SARS-CoV-2 variants. Only in-frame clones appear in the TCRdb table, and some are missing; sequencing was by immunoSEQ multiplex PCR. The data hold nearly 95,000 clones, with approximately 77% observed a single time. Sequencing used peripheral blood, obtained after recovery from COVID-19. All receptors derive from a human donor who had recovered from COVID-19.

The chain joins TRBV2 to TRBJ1-1; D ambiguous. V was trimmed by 5 bases and J by 7 bases, leaving 8 bases between them. Looked up from germline, CDR1 is SNHLY and CDR2 is FYNNEI. This CDR3 region has 11 residues. CDR3 protein: CASSRTYEAFF. CDR3 bases: TGTGCCAGCAGTCGGACGTATGAAGCTTTCTTT.

This chain uses TRBV6-6 with TRBJ1-2; D gene unclear. V lost 2 bases and J lost 0, with 10 bases in between. From germline, CDR1 is MNHNY and CDR2 SVGAGI (reference sequence). The CDR3 contains 15 residues. CDR3 loop: CASSYGGSSNYGYTF. The CDR3 DNA reads TGTGCCAGCAGTTACGGCGGAAGCTCTAACTATGGCTACACCTTC.

In DNA, the CDR3 is TGTGCCAGCAGCATAGGGACTAGCGTAGATACGCAGTATTTT. This encodes CASSIGTSVDTQYF. The rearrangement links TRBV11-2 to TRBJ2-3, with 10 nucleotides matching TRBD2. The CDR3 contains 14 residues. J lost 5 bases, V lost 5 bases, and 4 bases had no gene match. Germline lookup yields CDR1 SGHAT and CDR2 FQNNGV. The entire variable domain, with the rest obtained from reference TRBV11-2 and TRBJ2-3, is as follows: EAGVAQSPRYKIIEKRQSVAFWCNPISGHATLYWYQQILGQGPKLLIQFQNNGVVDDSQLPKDRFSAERLKGVDSTLKIQPAKLEDSAVYLCASSIGTSVDTQYFGPGTRLTVL.

The chain links TRBV7-9 to TRBJ2-7; unclear D gene. Trimming pared 1 base from V and 0 bases from J, leaving 7 bases between. The CDR3 length is 14 residues. Germline CDR1 and CDR2: SEHNR and FQNEAQ (reference sequence). This chain's CDR3 is CASSLGAVSYEQYF. The CDR3 region has the DNA TGTGCCAGCAGCTTAGGGGCGGTCTCCTACGAGCAGTACTTC.

CDR3 sequence: CAITEGGNWGYTF. In nucleotides, the CDR3 is TGTGCCATCACCGAAGGCGGCAACTGGGGCTACACCTTC. This sequence joins TRBV10-3 and TRBJ1-2; no clear D. V was cut by 7 bases and J by 8 bases, with 17 bases left in between. The CDR3 sequence is 13 residues long. CDR1 and CDR2 from the germline V gene are ENHRY and SYGVKD.

This rearrangement joins TRBV27 to TRBJ2-7; possible D gene TRBD2, 5 bases. The CDR3 runs to 13 residues. With 9 bases removed from V and 1 base from J, the gap between germline ends came to 13 bases. Germline assignment: CDR1 MNHEY and CDR2 SMNVEV (reference sequence). The CDR3 DNA sequence: TGTGCCAGTAGGCCGGGGATATCCTACGAGCAGTACTTC. Protein product: CASRPGISYEQYF.